Presented here are 27 T cell receptor beta chains from one specimen sequenced in a study of cytomegalovirus exposure and HLA in healthy donors. It was with 60 Vbeta and 13 Jbeta primers that the PCR ran. The repertoire was sequenced with immunoSEQ multiplex PCR; TCRdb's copy has only in-frame clones and lacks some. The data contain about 200,000 clones, more than 75% of them seen just once; the ten biggest clones take up roughly 1.5%. Sequencing was done on a sample of PBMCs. The receptors were sampled from a woman aged 45-65 years in good health and CMV-seronegative.

The J gene is TRBJ2-1, the V gene TRBV4-1, with D unclear. Germline CDR1 MGHRA, CDR2 YSYEKL. The CDR3 is 16 residues long. V lost 0 bases and J lost 10, with 19 bases in between. The CDR3 coding sequence is TGCGCCAGCAGCCAAGATATCTCGGCGGTTGGCGGCGAGCAGTTCTTC. It is translated as CASSQDISAVGGEQFF.

The CDR3 sequence is CASSLSWTGGGEKLFF. Written as DNA, the CDR3 is TGTGCCAGCAGCTTAAGTTGGACAGGGGGTGGGGAAAAACTGTTTTTT. The V and J genes are TRBV11-2 and TRBJ1-4; TRBD1 agrees at 10 bases. The CDR3 loop spans 16 amino acids. Losses at the gene ends were 2 bases for V and 8 bases for J; bases not matched to a gene: 8. Germline CDR1 reads SGHAT; CDR2 reads FQNNGV.

The chain's CDR3 is CASSLEGGRAQHF. CDR3 coding DNA: TGTGCCAGCAGCTTAGAGGGGGGGAGAGCCCAGCATTTT. The chain recombines TRBV7-2 with TRBJ1-5, with D perhaps TRBD1 (6 bases). The CDR3 has 13 residues. Germline V CDR1 and CDR2: SGHTA, FQGNSA. The V end was cut by 1 base, the J end by 11 bases, with 12 bases between.

The chain recombines TRBV7-2 with TRBJ2-5, with TRBD2 matching 11 bases. In germline, CDR1 is SGHTA, CDR2 FQGNSA. Trimming removed 1 base from V and 5 bases from J; junction bases left unmatched: 3. The CDR3 loop spans 15 amino acids. The CDR3 nucleotides read TGTGCCAGCAGCTTAGTAGCGGGAGGGCGGGAGACCCAGTACTTC. Encoded protein: CASSLVAGGRETQYF.

This chain connects TRBV4-3 to TRBJ2-1; D is possibly TRBD2 (6 bases). The CDR3 contains 16 residues. Germline CDR1 and CDR2: LGHNA and YSLEER. V was trimmed by 1 base and J by 6 bases, leaving 16 bases between them. CDR3 loop: CASSQATPQGGNEQFF. CDR3 sequence (DNA): TGCGCCAGCAGCCAAGCAACTCCCCAGGGAGGCAATGAGCAGTTCTTC.

The gene calls are TRBV5-1 and TRBJ1-2; TRBD1 aligns across 7 bases. Germline V CDR1 and CDR2: SGHRS, YFSETQ. This CDR3 has 13 residues. J gave up 6 bases and V 0 bases, and 2 bases lay outside the gene matches. The CDR3 region is CASSLETGNGYTF. CDR3 sequence (DNA): TGCGCCAGCAGCTTGGAGACAGGGAATGGCTACACCTTC.

This clone has more than one count but fewer than ten. The V and J genes are TRBV5-8 and TRBJ1-2; no definite D call. From germline, CDR1 is SGHTS and CDR2 YDEGEE. Trimming left V 3 bases short and J 4 bases short, with 10 bases between. The CDR3 loop spans 13 amino acids. The CDR3 DNA follows: TGTGCCAGCAGCTCACGAGGAGTCTATGGCTACACCTTC. This codes for CASSSRGVYGYTF.

The chain uses TRBV25-1 and TRBJ2-5, with TRBD2 as a possible D gene (5 bases). CDR1 is MGHDK, CDR2 SYGVNS, per germline. Deletions cut 7 bases from V and 4 bases from J, with 13 bases between. The CDR3 runs 13 residues. The CDR3 sequence: CASTPGISETQYF. Here the CDR3 DNA reads TGTGCCAGCACCCCCGGGATCTCAGAGACCCAGTACTTC. The variable domain in full, with the rest retrieved from reference TRBV25-1 and TRBJ2-5, is EADIYQTPRYLVIGTGKKITLECSQTMGHDKMYWYQQDPGMELHLIHYSYGVNSTEKGDLSSESTVSRIRTEHFPLTLESARPSHTSQYLCASTPGISETQYFGPGTRLLVL.

The V call is TRBV27, the J call TRBJ2-7; TRBD1 matches 7 bases. The CDR3 covers 12 residues. J was trimmed by 5 bases and V by 5 bases; bases with no gene match: 3. Germline V gene sequence: CDR1 MNHEY, CDR2 SMNVEV (reference sequence). The CDR3 is CASSRQGNEQYF. As DNA, the CDR3 is TGTGCCAGCAGTCGACAGGGAAACGAGCAGTACTTC.

The chain couples TRBV10-3 to TRBJ2-3; D perhaps matches TRBD2 (6 bases). V dropped 0 bases and J dropped 8 bases, with 15 bases sitting between them. Germline loops: CDR1 ENHRY, CDR2 SYGVKD. This CDR3 comprises 15 residues. CDR3 residues: CAISESTTTRGTQYF. Here the CDR3 DNA reads TGTGCCATCAGTGAGTCGACCACGACTAGGGGTACGCAGTATTTT.

The chain is built from TRBV7-6 and TRBJ2-3, with 10 bases lining up with TRBD2. After removal of 1 base from V and 4 bases from J, the junction contained 5 bases not matched to a gene. There are 16 residues in the CDR3. Germline lookup yields CDR1 SGHVS and CDR2 FNYEAQ. CDR3 in amino acids: CASSLGPAGGADTQYF. The CDR3, as DNA: TGTGCCAGCAGCTTAGGCCCAGCGGGGGGGGCAGATACGCAGTATTTT.

This chain uses TRBV7-2 with TRBJ2-1, with 11 bases lining up with TRBD1. The CDR3 spans 16 residues. V shed 2 bases, J shed 8 bases, and the junction held 8 bases outside the gene matches. Germline values: CDR1 SGHTA, CDR2 FQGNSA. The CDR3 spells CASSLLRDRGFHEQFF. Here the CDR3 DNA reads TGTGCCAGCAGCTTACTCCGGGACAGGGGGTTTCATGAGCAGTTCTTC.

V usage is TRBV7-2 and J usage is TRBJ2-3, with TRBD2 identical over 9 bases. This CDR3 comprises 19 residues. CDR1 and CDR2 (germline): SGHTA, FQGNSA. Trimming removed 1 base from V and 3 bases from J; junction bases left unmatched: 14. The CDR3 loop is CASSLVSVSSGAYTDTQYF. The CDR3 coding sequence is TGTGCCAGCAGCTTAGTATCGGTGTCTAGCGGGGCCTATACAGATACGCAGTATTTT.

The CDR3 nucleotides are TGCGCCAGCAGCTCCGACAGGGCAGGGACTGAAGCTTTCTTT. Amino acid sequence: CASSSDRAGTEAFF. The genes are TRBV5-1 and TRBJ1-1, with TRBD1 matching 7 bases. The length of the CDR3 is 14 residues. CDR1 SGHRS and CDR2 YFSETQ come from the germline V gene. V lost 3 bases to trimming and J lost 5 bases; unmatched junction nucleotides: 7.

The V call is TRBV4-3, the J call TRBJ2-2, with 7 nucleotides matching TRBD1. J gave up 4 bases and V 2 bases, and 7 bases lay outside the gene matches. The CDR3 has 16 amino acids. CDR1 and CDR2 from the germline V gene are LGHNA and YSLEER. The CDR3 DNA sequence: TGCGCCAGCAGCCAAAGCCAGGGGGTGTCCACCGGGGAGCTGTTTTTT. Protein product: CASSQSQGVSTGELFF.

The genes are TRBV7-9 and TRBJ1-5; D perhaps matches TRBD1 (6 bases). Germline V gene data show CDR1 as SEHNR and CDR2 as FQNEAQ (reference sequence). Trimming stripped 7 bases from V and 5 bases from J, with 18 bases between. There are 15 residues in the CDR3. The CDR3, as DNA: TGTGCCAGCACGGGGGAGGGGACACCTTATCAGCCCCAGCATTTT. Translating it yields CASTGEGTPYQPQHF. The full variable domain, completed using reference TRBV7-9 and TRBJ1-5, is DTGVSQNPRHKITKRGQNVTFRCDPISEHNRLYWYRQTLGQGPEFLTYFQNEAQLEKSRLLSDRFSAERPKGSFSTLEIQRTEQGDSAMYLCASTGEGTPYQPQHFGDGTRLSIL.

The V gene is TRBV9, the J gene TRBJ2-3; D is possibly TRBD2 (6 bases). V lost 7 bases and J 4 bases, leaving 13 bases between the germline ends. Germline V CDR1 and CDR2: SGDLS, YYNGEE. This CDR3 has 13 residues. The CDR3 nucleotides are TGTGCCAGCGCTGGGGAGGCCCCAGATACGCAGTATTTT. Its translation: CASAGEAPDTQYF.

The chain employs TRBV9 and TRBJ1-2, with a possible D match to TRBD1 (5 bases). The CDR3 is 11 residues long. V lost 7 bases, J lost 8 bases, and 12 bases lay in between. In germline, CDR1 is SGDLS, CDR2 YYNGEE. The CDR3 nucleotides read TGTGCCAGCGACGGGGGTAGGGGCTACACCTTC. This encodes CASDGGRGYTF.

The chain is built from TRBV4-3 and TRBJ2-6; D unresolved. V gave up 4 bases and J gave up 0 bases, with 10 bases separating them. The CDR3 is 16 amino acids. CDR1 is LGHNA and CDR2 is YSLEER in the germline V gene. The CDR3 reads CASSRTIGSGANVLTF. DNA of the CDR3: TGCGCCAGCAGCCGAACCATCGGCTCTGGGGCCAACGTCCTGACTTTC.

A few counts support this clone. V gene TRBV4-3 combines with J gene TRBJ1-2, with D perhaps TRBD1 (6 bases). CDR3 size: 14 residues. The V gene lost 2 bases and the J gene lost 8 bases, with 15 bases spanning the gap. Germline V gene data show CDR1 as LGHNA and CDR2 as YSLEER. Here the CDR3 reads CASSQLPTGPGYTF. In nucleotides, the CDR3 is TGCGCCAGCAGCCAACTCCCCACAGGGCCCGGCTACACCTTC.

The chain recombines TRBV7-8 with TRBJ2-7; 7 positions match TRBD2. The CDR3 extends over 15 amino acids. Trimming at V came to 5 bases and at J to 3 bases, leaving 10 bases not matched to a gene. Looked up from germline, CDR1 is SGHVS and CDR2 is FQNEAQ. The DNA for the CDR3 is TGTGCCAGCAGCCCAAAGCGGGATTTTAGCTACGAGCAGTACTTC. It is translated as CASSPKRDFSYEQYF.

The chain couples TRBV25-1 to TRBJ1-2, with D tentatively TRBD1 (6 bases). The CDR3 spans 15 residues. Trimming cost V 6 bases and J 8 bases, with 22 bases left between them. In germline, CDR1 is MGHDK, CDR2 SYGVNS. The chain's CDR3 is CASSKIRGATGGYTF. CDR3 nucleotides: TGTGCCAGCAGCAAAATACGGGGGGCGACAGGAGGCTACACCTTC.

The chain has TRBV28 and TRBJ1-3; TRBD1 might be the D (5 bases). Trimming cost V 6 bases and J 1 base, with 19 bases left between them. CDR3 size: 17 residues. From germline, CDR1 is MDHEN and CDR2 SYDVKM. CDR3 DNA sequence: TGTGCCAGCAGCCACGGCACGGGACTGATATCTGGAAACACCATATATTTT. Residues: CASSHGTGLISGNTIYF.

This sequence joins TRBV5-1 and TRBJ1-2; 8 nucleotides match TRBD1. The CDR3 runs 21 residues. CDR1 and CDR2 (germline): SGHRS, YFSETQ. The V segment lost 0 bases and the J segment 0 bases; nucleotides outside the gene matches: 19. As DNA, the CDR3 is TGCGCCAGCAGCTTGGTCCCTGTTTCGCAGGGGGCAAACAATCCTAACTATGGCTACACCTTC. It is translated as CASSLVPVSQGANNPNYGYTF.

CDR3: CASSLPGLAQETQYF. In nucleotides, the CDR3 is TGTGCCAGCAGCCTACCGGGACTAGCCCAAGAGACCCAGTACTTC. The chain links TRBV5-6 to TRBJ2-5, with 9 bases aligning to TRBD2. There are 15 residues in the CDR3. The V gene end was trimmed by 4 bases and the J gene end by 1 base; junction bases not matched to a gene: 5. Germline V gene data show CDR1 as SGHDT and CDR2 as YYEEEE.

This sequence joins TRBV11-3 and TRBJ2-7; possible D gene TRBD1, 5 bases. This CDR3 has 13 residues. From germline, CDR1 is SGHNT and CDR2 YENEEA. Trimming shortened V by 3 bases and J by 2 bases, and 8 bases separated the two germline ends. This chain's CDR3 is CASSFGHTYEQYF. As DNA, the CDR3 is TGTGCCAGCAGCTTCGGACATACCTACGAGCAGTACTTC.

The gene calls are TRBV2 and TRBJ1-5, with D unresolved. Trimming stripped 3 bases from V and 3 bases from J, with 6 bases between. The CDR3 has 13 residues. The germline V gene has CDR1 SNHLY and CDR2 FYNNEI. This CDR3 reads CASSDRFNQPQHF. The CDR3 coding sequence is TGTGCCAGCAGTGACAGGTTCAATCAGCCCCAGCATTTT. The full variable domain, completed using reference TRBV2 and TRBJ1-5, is EPEVTQTPSHQVTQMGQEVILRCVPISNHLYFYWYRQILGQKVEFLVSFYNNEISEKSEIFDDQFSVERPDGSNFTLKIRSTKLEDSAMYFCASSDRFNQPQHFGDGTRLSIL.